This T cell receptor (beta chain) comes out of a study of human T cells and chemical hapten exposure. This clonotype has a count of ten or more. Using its own MiXCR run on the RACE reads, TCRdb lists one record per CDR3 protein. The table lists about 400,000 distinct CDR3 sequences, under 6.5% of them singletons. Time point: patch test 2, 6 weeks after DPC sensitization. Regarding treatment: therapeutic diphenylcyclopropenone sensitization with weekly scalp DPC. This CDR3 contains 17 residues. Per the germline V gene, CDR1 is MNHEY and CDR2 is SVGAGI. V was shortened by 2 bases and J by 0 bases, with 15 bases between the two germline ends.

This sequence joins TRBV6-5 and TRBJ2-3; unclear D gene. Sequencing was performed on whole blood, taken in connection with sensitization to the hapten diphenylcyclopropenone (DPC). The TCR was taken from a woman between 18 and 30 years old with alopecia areata. Some clones in this sample may be carry-over from other donors' samples. The CDR3 here is CASSYKVISPSTDTQYF. The CDR3, as DNA: TGTGCCAGCAGTTACAAGGTGATTAGCCCAAGCACAGATACGCAGTATTTT.